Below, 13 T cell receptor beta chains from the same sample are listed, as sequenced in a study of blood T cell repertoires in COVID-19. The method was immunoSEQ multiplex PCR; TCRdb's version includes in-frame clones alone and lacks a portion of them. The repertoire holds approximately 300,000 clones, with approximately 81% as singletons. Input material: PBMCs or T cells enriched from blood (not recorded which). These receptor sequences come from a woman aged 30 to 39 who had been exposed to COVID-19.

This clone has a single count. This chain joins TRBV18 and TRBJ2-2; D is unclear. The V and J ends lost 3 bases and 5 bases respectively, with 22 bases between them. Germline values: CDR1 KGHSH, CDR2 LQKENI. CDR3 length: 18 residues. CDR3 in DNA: TGTGCCAGCTCACCCACCGCGGCTACCCTTGTCTGGACCGGGGAGCTGTTTTTT. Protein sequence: CASSPTAATLVWTGELFF.

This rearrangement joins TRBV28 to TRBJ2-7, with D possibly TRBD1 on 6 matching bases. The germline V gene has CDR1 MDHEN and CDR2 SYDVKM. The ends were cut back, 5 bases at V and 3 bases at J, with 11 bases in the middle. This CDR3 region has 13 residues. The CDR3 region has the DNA TGTGCCAGCAGTCTGACAGGCTTCTACGAGCAGTACTTC. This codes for CASSLTGFYEQYF.

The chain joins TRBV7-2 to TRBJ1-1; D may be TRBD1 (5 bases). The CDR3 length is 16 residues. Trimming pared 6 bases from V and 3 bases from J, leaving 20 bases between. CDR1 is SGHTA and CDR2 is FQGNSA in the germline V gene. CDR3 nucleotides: TGTGCCAGCAGTTCTCGCGGGGTGGGGGTGTACACTGAAGCTTTCTTT. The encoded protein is CASSSRGVGVYTEAFF.

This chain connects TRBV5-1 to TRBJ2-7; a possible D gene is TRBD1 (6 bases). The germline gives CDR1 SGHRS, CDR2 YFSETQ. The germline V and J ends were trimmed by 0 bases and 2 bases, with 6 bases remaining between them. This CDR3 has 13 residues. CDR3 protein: CASSLGDTYEQYF. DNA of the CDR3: TGCGCCAGCAGCTTGGGGGACACCTACGAGCAGTACTTC.

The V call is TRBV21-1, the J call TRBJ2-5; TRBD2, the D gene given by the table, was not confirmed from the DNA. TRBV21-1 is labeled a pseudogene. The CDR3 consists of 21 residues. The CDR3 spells CASSKGLYGGLVWASGETQYF. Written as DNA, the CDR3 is TGTGCCAGCAGCAAAGGGCTCTACGGGGGTTTAGTTTGGGCAAGCGGAGAGACCCAGTACTTC.

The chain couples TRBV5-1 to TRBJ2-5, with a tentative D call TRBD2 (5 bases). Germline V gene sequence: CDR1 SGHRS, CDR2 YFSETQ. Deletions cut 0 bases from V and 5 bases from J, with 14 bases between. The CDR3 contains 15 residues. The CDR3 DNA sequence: TGCGCCAGCAGCTTGGGGACTCCCCGAAAGGAGACCCAGTACTTC. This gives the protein CASSLGTPRKETQYF. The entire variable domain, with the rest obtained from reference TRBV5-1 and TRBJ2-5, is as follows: KAGVTQTPRYLIKTRGQQVTLSCSPISGHRSVSWYQQTPGQGLQFLFEYFSETQRNKGNFPGRFSGRQFSNSRSEMNVSTLELGDSALYLCASSLGTPRKETQYFGPGTRLLVL.

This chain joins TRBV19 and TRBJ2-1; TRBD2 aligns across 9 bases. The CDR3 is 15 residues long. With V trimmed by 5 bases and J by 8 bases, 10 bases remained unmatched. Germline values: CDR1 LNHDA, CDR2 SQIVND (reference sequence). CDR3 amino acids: CASSDSGSKMDEQFF. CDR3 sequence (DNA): TGTGCCAGTAGTGATAGCGGGAGCAAGATGGATGAGCAGTTCTTC.

In DNA form, the CDR3 reads TGCGCCAGCAGCCCGGGGGATAGAAATCAGCCCCAGCATTTT. It encodes CASSPGDRNQPQHF. This chain connects TRBV5-1 to TRBJ1-5, with D tentatively TRBD1 (5 bases). V was shortened by 4 bases and J by 4 bases, with 12 bases between the two germline ends. There are 14 residues in the CDR3. The germline CDR1 and CDR2 sequences are SGHRS and YFSETQ.

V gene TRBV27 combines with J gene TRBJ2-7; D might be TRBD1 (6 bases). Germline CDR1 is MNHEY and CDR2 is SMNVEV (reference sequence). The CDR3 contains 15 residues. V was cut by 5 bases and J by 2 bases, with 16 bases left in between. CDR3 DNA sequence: TGTGCCAGCAGTGCCCGGACAGCCGGAACCTACGAGCAGTACTTC. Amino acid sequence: CASSARTAGTYEQYF.

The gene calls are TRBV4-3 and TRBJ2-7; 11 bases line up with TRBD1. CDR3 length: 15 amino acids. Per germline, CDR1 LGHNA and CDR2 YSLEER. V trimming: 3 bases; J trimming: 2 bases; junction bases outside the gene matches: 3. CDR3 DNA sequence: TGCGCCAGCAGCCAGCAGGACAGGGGGCCCTACGAGCAGTACTTC. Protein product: CASSQQDRGPYEQYF.

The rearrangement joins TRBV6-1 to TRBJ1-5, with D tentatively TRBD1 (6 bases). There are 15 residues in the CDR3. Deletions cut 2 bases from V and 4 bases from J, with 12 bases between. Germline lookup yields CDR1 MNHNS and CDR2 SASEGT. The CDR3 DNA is TGTGCCAGCAGTGAACTTGGGACAAATAATCAGCCCCAGCATTTT. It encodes CASSELGTNNQPQHF.

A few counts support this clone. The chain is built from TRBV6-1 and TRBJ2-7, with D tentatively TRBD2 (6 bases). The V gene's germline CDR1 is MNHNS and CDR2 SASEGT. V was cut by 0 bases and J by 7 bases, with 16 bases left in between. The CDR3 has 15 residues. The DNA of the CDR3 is TGTGCCAGCAGTGAAGCGCTAGGAGGGTGGGGAGAGCAGTACTTC. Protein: CASSEALGGWGEQYF.

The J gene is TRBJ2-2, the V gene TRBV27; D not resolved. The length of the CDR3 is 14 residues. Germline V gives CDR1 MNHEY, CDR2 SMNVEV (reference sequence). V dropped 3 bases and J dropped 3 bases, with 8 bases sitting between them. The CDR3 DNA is TGTGCCAGCAGTTTTGGAGTTGACACCGGGGAGCTGTTTTTT. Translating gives CASSFGVDTGELFF.